This passage covers 24 T cell receptor beta chains from one sample sequenced in a study of blood T cell repertoires in COVID-19. Here immunoSEQ multiplex PCR was the method, and the copy in TCRdb shows in-frame clones only, minus some. This sample yields about 150,000 clones, of which roughly 74% are seen a single time; 11% to 15% belongs to the top ten. Sequenced input: peripheral blood. Source of these receptors: a woman older than 75 with acute or convalescent COVID-19.

The chain employs TRBV5-1 and TRBJ1-4; D unresolved. V gave up 5 bases and J gave up 7 bases, with 9 bases separating them. This CDR3 is built from 12 residues. Germline CDR1 reads SGHRS; CDR2 reads YFSETQ. The CDR3 region has the DNA TGCGCCAGCAGTGGTCTCGGTGAAAAACTGTTTTTT. As protein: CASSGLGEKLFF.

The chain recombines TRBV10-1 with TRBJ2-5; TRBD1 matches at 8 bases. There are 15 residues in the CDR3. Germline V CDR1 and CDR2: WNHNN, SYGVQD (reference sequence). J was trimmed by 5 bases and V by 2 bases; bases with no gene match: 7. DNA for the CDR3: TGCGCCAGCAGTGAGCCCGACAGGGGAAAGGAGACCCAGTACTTC. This sequence encodes CASSEPDRGKETQYF.

CDR3 sequence (DNA): TGTGCCAGCAGCTTCGGACAGGGGCGGTATGAAAAACTGTTTTTT. Amino acids: CASSFGQGRYEKLFF. The V and J genes are TRBV7-8 and TRBJ1-4; TRBD1 agrees at 9 bases. The V segment lost 3 bases and the J segment 6 bases; nucleotides outside the gene matches: 5. Per the germline V gene, CDR1 is SGHVS and CDR2 is FQNEAQ. CDR3 length equals 15 residues.

A few counts support this clone. The chain employs TRBV2 and TRBJ2-7; tentative D call: TRBD1 (6 bases). V shed 6 bases and J shed 1 base, with 13 bases lying between them. Germline V gives CDR1 SNHLY, CDR2 FYNNEI. The CDR3 covers 14 residues. CDR3 amino acids: CASRPQGSSYEQYF. The DNA of the CDR3 is TGTGCCAGCAGGCCGCAGGGGTCTTCCTACGAGCAGTACTTC.

CDR3 bases: TGTGCCAGCAGTGCCCTATCGAACACTGAAGCTTTCTTT. Its translation: CASSALSNTEAFF. The rearrangement uses TRBV12-3 or TRBV12-4 and TRBJ1-1; unclear D gene. The CDR3 contains 13 residues. Trimming cost V 5 bases and J 1 base, with 8 bases left between them.

The chain is built from TRBV29-1 and TRBJ1-1; no reliable D call. V was cut by 6 bases and J by 0 bases, with 8 bases left in between. CDR3 length: 12 residues. The germline V gene has CDR1 SQVTM and CDR2 ANQGSEA. CDR3 DNA: TGCAGCGTCAGAGGCTTGAACACTGAAGCTTTCTTT. Translated, it gives CSVRGLNTEAFF. The full variable domain, rest sourced from reference TRBV29-1 and TRBJ1-1, is SAVISQKPSRDICQRGTSLTIQCQVDSQVTMMFWYRQQPGQSLTLIATANQGSEATYESGFVIDKFPISRPNLTFSTLTVSNMSPEDSSIYLCSVRGLNTEAFFGQGTRLTVV.

The chain combines TRBV27 with TRBJ1-1, with unresolved D. The CDR3 is 15 amino acids. Germline V lookup: CDR1 MNHEY, CDR2 SMNVEV (reference sequence). Trimming removed 1 base at V and 3 bases at J, with 12 bases between. This CDR3 is CASSLFRGWDTEAFF. In nucleotides, the CDR3 is TGTGCCAGCAGTTTATTTCGGGGATGGGACACTGAAGCTTTCTTT.

CDR3 region: CASSVFVDNAKQPQHF. In DNA form, the CDR3 reads TGTGCCAGCAGCGTATTTGTGGACAATGCAAAACAGCCCCAGCATTTT. The genes are TRBV9 and TRBJ1-5; D is perhaps TRBD1 (5 bases). This CDR3 is built from 16 residues. CDR1 and CDR2 (germline): SGDLS, YYNGEE. V was trimmed by 1 base and J by 7 bases, leaving 18 bases between them.

V is TRBV7-2 and J is TRBJ1-1; the D gene is possibly TRBD1 (6 bases). This CDR3 spans 13 amino acids. CDR1 SGHTA and CDR2 FQGNSA come from the germline V gene. Trimming cost V 6 bases and J 3 bases, with 11 bases left between them. CDR3 nucleotide sequence: TGTGCCAGCAGTTCACAGGGCTACACTGAAGCTTTCTTT. It is translated as CASSSQGYTEAFF.

DNA for the CDR3: TGCGCCAGCAGCACAGGACAGGGGAGCGGTACGGGTGGCTACACCTTC. Translating it yields CASSTGQGSGTGGYTF. This chain connects TRBV5-1 to TRBJ1-2; 9 bases agree with TRBD1. After removal of 4 bases from V and 7 bases from J, the junction contained 14 bases not matched to a gene. Germline V gene lookup returns CDR1 SGHRS and CDR2 YFSETQ. The CDR3 loop spans 16 amino acids.

This chain uses TRBV18 with TRBJ1-5; D remains unclear. The CDR3 consists of 15 residues. Per the germline V gene, CDR1 is KGHSH and CDR2 is LQKENI. Trimming took 0 bases from V and 4 from J, leaving 10 bases between them. CDR3 bases: TGTGCCAGCTCACCACCGTTGACAAATAATCAGCCCCAGCATTTT. As protein: CASSPPLTNNQPQHF. Supplemented by reference TRBV18 and TRBJ1-5, the full variable domain reads NAGVMQNPRHLVRRRGQEARLRCSPMKGHSHVYWYRQLPEEGLKFMVYLQKENIIDESGMPKERFSAEFPKEGPSILRIQQVVRGDSAAYFCASSPPLTNNQPQHFGDGTRLSIL.

The chain combines TRBV30 with TRBJ1-5; 7 bases map to TRBD1. V lost 1 base, J lost 9 bases, and 9 bases stayed unmatched. This CDR3 comprises 14 residues. Germline CDR1 reads GTSNPN; CDR2 reads SVGIG (reference sequence). The CDR3 is CAWSDRGRRWPQHF. In nucleotides, the CDR3 is TGTGCCTGGAGTGACAGGGGTCGGCGTTGGCCCCAGCATTTT.

The genes are TRBV19 and TRBJ1-5, with TRBD1 identical over 7 bases. The germline gives CDR1 LNHDA, CDR2 SQIVND (reference sequence). V lost 4 bases, J lost 2 bases, and 5 bases stayed unmatched. The CDR3 runs 15 residues. The CDR3 nucleotides are TGTGCCAGTAGTACTACAGGGGAAGGCAATCAGCCCCAGCATTTT. It yields the protein CASSTTGEGNQPQHF.

The V call is TRBV7-9, the J call TRBJ2-3; the D is unclear. This CDR3 comprises 14 residues. Per the germline V gene, CDR1 is SEHNR and CDR2 is FQNEAQ (reference sequence). V was trimmed by 3 bases and J by 3 bases, leaving 10 bases between them. The DNA for the CDR3 is TGTGCCAGCAGCTTTGGCCTTCCAACAGATACGCAGTATTTT. Its translation is CASSFGLPTDTQYF.

The J gene is TRBJ2-5, the V gene TRBV11-2; 8 bases are a match to TRBD2. The CDR3 is 14 residues long. J lost 4 bases, V lost 4 bases, and 5 bases had no gene match. The germline gives CDR1 SGHAT, CDR2 FQNNGV. The DNA for the CDR3 is TGTGCCAGCAGCTCCCATAGCGGGGTAGAGACCCAGTACTTC. Its translation: CASSSHSGVETQYF.

On this clone: This same CDR3 is encoded by further DNA sequences in the sample. The V gene is TRBV9, the J gene TRBJ1-2; 8 bases agree with TRBD1. The CDR3 contains 14 residues. CDR1 and CDR2 from the germline V gene are SGDLS and YYNGEE. V trimming: 2 bases; J trimming: 4 bases; junction bases outside the gene matches: 4. CDR3 DNA: TGTGCCAGCAGCGTCGGACAGGGTACCTATGGCTACACCTTC. Protein sequence: CASSVGQGTYGYTF.

This clone came up once. J is TRBJ1-1 and V is TRBV18; no reliable D call. V was clipped by 6 bases and J by 1 base, with 9 bases between them. CDR1 KGHSH and CDR2 LQKENI come from the germline V gene. The CDR3 loop spans 13 amino acids. The CDR3 region is CASSGGENTEAFF. The CDR3 DNA is TGTGCCAGCTCTGGCGGAGAGAACACTGAAGCTTTCTTT.

The rearrangement joins TRBV9 to TRBJ2-2, with a tentative D call TRBD2 (5 bases). CDR3 length equals 14 residues. Per the germline V gene, CDR1 is SGDLS and CDR2 is YYNGEE. Trimming left V 2 bases short and J 4 bases short, with 9 bases between. The DNA for the CDR3 is TGTGCCAGCAGCGTTACTAGATCCACCGGGGAGCTGTTTTTT. Amino acid sequence: CASSVTRSTGELFF.

The V call is TRBV2, the J call TRBJ2-7; D ambiguous. Germline lookup yields CDR1 SNHLY and CDR2 FYNNEI. The CDR3 runs to 11 residues. V lost 5 bases, J lost 2 bases, and 4 bases lay in between. The CDR3 sequence: CASSRAYEQYF. The CDR3 coding sequence is TGTGCCAGCAGTCGGGCCTACGAGCAGTACTTC.

The chain is built from TRBV3-1 (or the pseudogene TRBV3-2) and TRBJ1-5, with TRBD1 as a possible D gene (5 bases). The V end lost 1 base, the J end lost 5 bases, and 12 bases lay between the germline ends. CDR3 length: 15 residues. Germline V CDR1 and CDR2: LGHDT, YNNKEL (reference sequence). CDR3 coding DNA: TGTGCCAGCAGCCAAGGGGGGGGGAACCATCAGCCCCAGCATTTT. It is translated as CASSQGGGNHQPQHF.

The chain employs TRBV5-4 and TRBJ2-3; 7 bases fit TRBD1. J lost 3 bases, V lost 4 bases, and 5 bases had no gene match. The CDR3 length is 14 residues. Per the germline V gene, CDR1 is SGHNT and CDR2 is YYREEE (reference sequence). The CDR3: CASSPRQGTDTQYF. As DNA, the CDR3 is TGTGCCAGCAGCCCCCGACAGGGAACAGATACGCAGTATTTT.

This CDR3 reads CASSLQGNTEAFF. DNA of the CDR3: TGTGCCAGCAGTCTCCAGGGGAACACTGAAGCTTTCTTT. The chain employs TRBV2 and TRBJ1-1; the D gene is possibly TRBD1 (5 bases). This CDR3 spans 13 amino acids. Germline-derived CDR1 and CDR2 are SNHLY and FYNNEI. V was pared by 5 bases and J by 1 base, with 8 bases between.

The chain combines TRBV7-2 with TRBJ2-1; possible D gene TRBD2, 6 bases. Germline values: CDR1 SGHTA, CDR2 FQGNSA. CDR3 length: 15 residues. Trimming cost V 5 bases and J 1 base, with 12 bases left between them. CDR3 sequence (DNA): TGTGCCAGCAGCGCGGAGGGTCGGTCCTACAATGAGCAGTTCTTC. It codes for CASSAEGRSYNEQFF.

This chain uses TRBV27 with TRBJ2-1, with 7 bases fitting TRBD2. Losses at the gene ends were 6 bases for V and 0 bases for J; bases not matched to a gene: 11. The CDR3 spans 17 residues. The germline V gene has CDR1 MNHEY and CDR2 SMNVEV (reference sequence). CDR3 amino acids: CASSHVGRELSYNEQFF. For the CDR3, the DNA is TGTGCCAGCAGCCATGTCGGGCGGGAGCTCTCCTACAATGAGCAGTTCTTC.